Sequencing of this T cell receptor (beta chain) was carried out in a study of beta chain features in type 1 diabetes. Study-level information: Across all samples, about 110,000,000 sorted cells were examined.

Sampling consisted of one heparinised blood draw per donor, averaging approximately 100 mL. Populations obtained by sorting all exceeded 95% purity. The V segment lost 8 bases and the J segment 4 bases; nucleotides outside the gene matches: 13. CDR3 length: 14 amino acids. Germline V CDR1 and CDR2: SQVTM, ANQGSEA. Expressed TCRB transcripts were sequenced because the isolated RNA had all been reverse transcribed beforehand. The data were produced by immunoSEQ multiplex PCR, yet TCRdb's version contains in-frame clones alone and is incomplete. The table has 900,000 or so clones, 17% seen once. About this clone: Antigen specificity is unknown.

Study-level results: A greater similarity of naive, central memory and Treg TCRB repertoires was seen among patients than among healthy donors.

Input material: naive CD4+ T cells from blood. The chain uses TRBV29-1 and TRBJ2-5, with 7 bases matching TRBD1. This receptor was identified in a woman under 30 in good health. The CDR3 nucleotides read TGCAGCTACCGACAGGGTTCCGGGTTAGAGACCCAGTACTTC. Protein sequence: CSYRQGSGLETQYF.